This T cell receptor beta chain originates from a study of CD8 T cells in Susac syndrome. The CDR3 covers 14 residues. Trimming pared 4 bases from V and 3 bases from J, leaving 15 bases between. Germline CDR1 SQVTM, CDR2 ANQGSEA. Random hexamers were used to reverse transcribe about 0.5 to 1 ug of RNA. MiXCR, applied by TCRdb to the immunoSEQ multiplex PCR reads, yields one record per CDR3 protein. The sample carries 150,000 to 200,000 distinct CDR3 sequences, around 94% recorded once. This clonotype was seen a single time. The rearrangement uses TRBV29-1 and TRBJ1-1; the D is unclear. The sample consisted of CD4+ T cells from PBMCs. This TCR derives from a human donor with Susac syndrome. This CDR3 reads CSVGGPVGDTEAFF. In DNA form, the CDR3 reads TGCAGCGTTGGCGGCCCGGTAGGCGACACTGAAGCTTTCTTT.